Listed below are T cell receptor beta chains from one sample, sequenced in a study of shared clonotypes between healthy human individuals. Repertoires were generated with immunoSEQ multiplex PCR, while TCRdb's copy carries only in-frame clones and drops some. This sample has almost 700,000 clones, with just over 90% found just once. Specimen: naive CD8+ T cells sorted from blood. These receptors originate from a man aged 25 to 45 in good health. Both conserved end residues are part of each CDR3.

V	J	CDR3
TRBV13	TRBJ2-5	CASSLGRGKETQYF
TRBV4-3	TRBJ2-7	CASSQDHRGYEQYF
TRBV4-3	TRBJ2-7	CASSQVRGREQYF
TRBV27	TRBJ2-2	CASTDGATLNTGELFF
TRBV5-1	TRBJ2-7	CASSGLAGVDFLDEQYF
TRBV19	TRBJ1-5	CASSIGQGALQSYQPQHF
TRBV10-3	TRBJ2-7	CAISENGQTYSYEQYF
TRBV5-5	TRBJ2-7	CASSSGQGYEQYF
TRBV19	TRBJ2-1	CAGELASEDNEQFF
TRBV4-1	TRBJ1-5	CASSQVPAGTGGDQPQHF
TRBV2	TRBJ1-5	CASSPVEVDRTQHF
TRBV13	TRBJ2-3	CASSKGGLRDTQYF
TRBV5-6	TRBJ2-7	CASSLEGLAGLAGVKYF
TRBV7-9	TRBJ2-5	CASSLGLGQQETQYF
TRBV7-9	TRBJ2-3	CASSPPRVGLQNTDTQYF
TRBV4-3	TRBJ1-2	CASSQRGNGYTF
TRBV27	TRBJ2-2	CASSGAVNTGELFF